The 28 T cell receptor beta chains presented below share a single source sample, sequenced in a study of beta chain features in type 1 diabetes. Since all of the isolated RNA was reverse transcribed, expressed TCRB transcripts were what got sequenced. Measured with immunoSEQ multiplex PCR; TCRdb has only the in-frame clones, and not every one. The sample has fewer than 200,000 clones, around 8.5% seen once. The sample was central memory CD4+ T cells from blood. These receptors all stem from a man aged 18 to 30 in good health.

This clone appeared a few times. V gene TRBV5-5 combines with J gene TRBJ2-7; no definite D call. Trimming left V 5 bases short and J 2 bases short, with 14 bases between. The germline V gene has CDR1 SGHKS and CDR2 YYEKEE (reference sequence). This CDR3 spans 14 amino acids. DNA for the CDR3: TGTGCCAGCAGATTAGGAGTTCACACCTACGAGCAGTACTTC. It specifies CASRLGVHTYEQYF. Filled out from reference TRBV5-5 and TRBJ2-7, the complete variable domain reads DAGVTQSPTHLIKTRGQQVTLRCSPISGHKSVSWYQQVLGQGPQFIFQYYEKEERGRGNFPDRFSARQFPNYSSELNVNALLLGDSALYLCASRLGVHTYEQYFGPGTRLTVT.

This clone has at least ten counts. This rearrangement joins TRBV7-9 to TRBJ2-1; 10 nucleotides line up with TRBD2. In germline, CDR1 is SEHNR, CDR2 FQNEAQ (reference sequence). The junction had 7 bases not matched to a gene; V was cut back by 10 bases and J by 4 bases. CDR3 length: 14 residues. The CDR3 DNA follows: TGTGCCATCGAGACTAGCGGGTTATACAATGAGCAGTTCTTC. As protein: CAIETSGLYNEQFF.

The sample holds a few counts of this clone. The gene calls are TRBV5-4 and TRBJ1-5, with 7 bases lining up with TRBD1. This CDR3 comprises 15 residues. Germline trimming cut 3 bases from V and 6 bases from J; bases unmatched to any gene: 9. From germline, CDR1 is SGHNT and CDR2 YYREEE (reference sequence). This CDR3 reads CASSSGGERIQPQHF. The DNA for the CDR3 is TGTGCCAGCAGCTCAGGGGGTGAGAGGATTCAGCCCCAGCATTTT.

Relative to its sample, this clone is medium-sized (0.01 to 0.1%). The V and J genes are TRBV18 and TRBJ1-1; D not certain. The CDR3 is 16 residues long. Trimming took 3 bases from V and 0 from J, leaving 14 bases between them. Germline V gene sequence: CDR1 KGHSH, CDR2 LQKENI. Written as DNA, the CDR3 is TGTGCCAGCTCACCCTCTCGGTTCATCTTGAACACTGAAGCTTTCTTT. This gives the protein CASSPSRFILNTEAFF. The full variable domain, its missing parts supplied by reference TRBV18 and TRBJ1-1, is NAGVMQNPRHLVRRRGQEARLRCSPMKGHSHVYWYRQLPEEGLKFMVYLQKENIIDESGMPKERFSAEFPKEGPSILRIQQVVRGDSAAYFCASSPSRFILNTEAFFGQGTRLTVV.

This clone came up many times. V and J are TRBV30 and TRBJ2-7; a possible D gene is TRBD1 (7 bases). Germline V gene sequence: CDR1 GTSNPN, CDR2 SVGIG (reference sequence). Trimming removed 5 bases from V and 5 bases from J, with 13 bases in between. This CDR3 comprises 12 residues. This CDR3 is CAWGQGGHEQYF. The DNA of the CDR3 is TGTGCCTGGGGCCAGGGGGGCCACGAGCAGTACTTC.

The chain carries TRBV7-8 and TRBJ2-7; D might be TRBD2 (5 bases). Germline CDR1 and CDR2: SGHVS and FQNEAQ. This CDR3 region has 14 residues. V was clipped by 0 bases and J by 6 bases, with 12 bases between them. The CDR3 spells CASSLATGFGEQYF. CDR3 DNA: TGTGCCAGCAGCTTAGCAACGGGGTTCGGCGAGCAGTACTTC.

This chain uses TRBV2 with TRBJ1-6; the D gene is possibly TRBD1 (6 bases). V gave up 1 base and J gave up 8 bases, with 12 bases separating them. The V gene's germline CDR1 is SNHLY and CDR2 FYNNEI. CDR3 size: 15 residues. DNA of the CDR3: TGTGCCAGCAGTGAAGAAGGGGGAGAACATTCACCCCTCCACTTT. Translating it yields CASSEEGGEHSPLHF.

The V gene is TRBV5-4, the J gene TRBJ2-3; D is uncertain. Trimming removed 0 bases from V and 4 bases from J, with 12 bases in between. CDR1 and CDR2 (germline): SGHNT, YYREEE (reference sequence). The CDR3 consists of 15 residues. The CDR3 here is CASSLGLVRPDTQYF. In nucleotides, the CDR3 is TGTGCCAGCAGCTTGGGGCTAGTTCGCCCAGATACGCAGTATTTT. Full variable domain (remainder filled in from reference TRBV5-4 and TRBJ2-3): ETGVTQSPTHLIKTRGQQVTLRCSSQSGHNTVSWYQQALGQGPQFIFQYYREEENGRGNFPPRFSGLQFPNYSSELNVNALELDDSALYLCASSLGLVRPDTQYFGPGTRLTVL.

CDR3 DNA sequence: TGTGCCAGCAGTTACAGGCGCGGGGTGAACACTGAAGCTTTCTTT. Its protein is CASSYRRGVNTEAFF. V gene TRBV6-6 combines with J gene TRBJ1-1; unclear D gene. Germline CDR1 is MNHNY and CDR2 is SVGAGI (reference sequence). This CDR3 region has 15 residues. V shed 2 bases and J shed 0 bases, with 10 bases lying between them.

This clone was counted a few times. Other DNA variants within this sample encode the same CDR3. V usage is TRBV7-2 and J usage is TRBJ1-2; D gene uncertain. The V end lost 1 base, the J end lost 2 bases, and 5 bases lay between the germline ends. This CDR3 is 13 amino acids long. CDR1 is SGHTA and CDR2 is FQGNSA in the germline V gene. The CDR3 protein is CASSLGANYGYTF. The CDR3 DNA reads as TGTGCCAGCAGCTTAGGGGCCAACTATGGCTACACCTTC.

The V and J genes are TRBV4-3 and TRBJ2-1; the match to TRBD2 covers 12 bases. CDR3 length: 16 residues. The germline CDR1 and CDR2 sequences are LGHNA and YSLEER. Unmatched junction bases numbered 11, after V lost 4 bases and J lost 10 bases. This CDR3 reads CASSRRTSGAATEQFF. The DNA for the CDR3 is TGCGCCAGCAGCCGGAGGACTAGCGGGGCAGCCACGGAGCAGTTCTTC.

The chain employs TRBV5-1 and TRBJ2-2, with a tentative D call TRBD1 (6 bases). Germline CDR1 reads SGHRS; CDR2 reads YFSETQ. V lost 6 bases and J 7 bases, leaving 19 bases between the germline ends. The CDR3 runs 15 residues. The DNA for the CDR3 is TGCGCCAGCACTAGATCAGGGGCAAGGTACGGGGAGCTGTTTTTT. This encodes CASTRSGARYGELFF.

V usage is TRBV28 and J usage is TRBJ2-3; the match to TRBD1 covers 9 bases. Trimming at V came to 7 bases and at J to 3 bases, leaving 8 bases not matched to a gene. The CDR3 length is 15 residues. Germline-derived CDR1 and CDR2 are MDHEN and SYDVKM. CDR3 sequence: CASTEQGAGTDTQYF. Here the CDR3 DNA reads TGTGCCAGCACAGAACAGGGGGCAGGTACAGATACGCAGTATTTT.

The chain combines TRBV19 with TRBJ2-5; tentatively, D is TRBD2 (6 bases). Per the germline V gene, CDR1 is LNHDA and CDR2 is SQIVND (reference sequence). The CDR3 totals 14 residues. Trimming removed 6 bases from V and 1 base from J, with 12 bases in between. CDR3 coding DNA: TGTGCCAGTAGCATCATGGAGGGCCAAGAGACCCAGTACTTC. Its protein product is CASSIMEGQETQYF.

This clone was recorded at least ten times. The rearrangement joins TRBV7-9 to TRBJ2-7, with 9 bases lining up with TRBD2. Germline CDR1 SEHNR, CDR2 FQNEAQ (reference sequence). The CDR3 consists of 15 residues. Trimming at V came to 4 bases and at J to 9 bases, leaving 13 bases not matched to a gene. CDR3 region: CASSSGREGSPGQYF. In DNA form, the CDR3 reads TGTGCCAGCAGCTCAGGGCGGGAGGGCTCTCCAGGGCAGTACTTC.

The table lists this clone with a few counts. CDR3 DNA sequence: TGTGCCAGCAGTTACCAGCGGGAGGTCTACGAGCAGTACTTC. Its protein product is CASSYQREVYEQYF. The chain is built from TRBV6-5 and TRBJ2-7; 9 bases match TRBD2. With 2 bases clipped from V and 3 bases from J, the junction kept 2 bases outside the gene matches. Looked up from germline, CDR1 is MNHEY and CDR2 is SVGAGI. The CDR3 is made up of 14 amino acids.

V usage is TRBV4-1 and J usage is TRBJ2-3, with unresolved D. The germline V and J ends were trimmed by 0 bases and 3 bases, with 10 bases remaining between them. Germline CDR1 reads MGHRA; CDR2 reads YSYEKL. The CDR3 is made up of 15 amino acids. This CDR3 is CASSQDAAVTDTQYF. DNA for the CDR3: TGCGCCAGCAGCCAAGATGCTGCGGTAACAGATACGCAGTATTTT.

As for this clone: Compared with germline, one end of the junction differs, possibly owing to a read error. This chain uses TRBV7-2 with TRBJ2-4, with 10 bases fitting TRBD2. CDR1 is SGHTA, CDR2 FQGNSA, per germline. The CDR3 contains 16 residues. Here the CDR3 DNA reads TGTGCCAGCAGCTTAGGAGGGAGGAGCGGGAGGGCCCTTTGGCACTTC. Translating it yields CASSLGGRSGRALWHF.

This clone was seen many times. The rearrangement links TRBV9 to TRBJ2-1; maybe TRBD2 (5 bases). Germline CDR1 SGDLS, CDR2 YYNGEE. This CDR3 contains 13 residues. Trimming shortened V by 3 bases and J by 6 bases, and 10 bases separated the two germline ends. The CDR3 DNA reads TGTGCCAGCAGCGCCGGACTGATCAATGAGCAGTTCTTC. Amino acids: CASSAGLINEQFF.

The chain couples TRBV2 to TRBJ2-2; no reliable D call. This CDR3 has 13 residues. Per germline, CDR1 SNHLY and CDR2 FYNNEI. Trimming cost V 1 base and J 5 bases, with 5 bases left between them. The CDR3 DNA reads TGTGCCAGCAGTGAAGAACAGACCGGGGAGCTGTTTTTT. Its protein is CASSEEQTGELFF.

The V gene is TRBV4-2, the J gene TRBJ2-1; the match to TRBD2 covers 7 bases. There are 14 residues in the CDR3. Germline V gives CDR1 LGHNA, CDR2 YNFKEQ. J lost 4 bases, V lost 3 bases, and 3 bases had no gene match. For the CDR3, the DNA is TGTGCCAGCAGCCAGCCCGGGGGGTACAATGAGCAGTTCTTC. As protein: CASSQPGGYNEQFF.

This clone was counted a few times. This sequence joins TRBV9 and TRBJ2-7; tentatively, D is TRBD2 (6 bases). This CDR3 comprises 14 residues. Germline V gives CDR1 SGDLS, CDR2 YYNGEE. Trimming stripped 0 bases from V and 5 bases from J, with 12 bases between. CDR3 bases: TGTGCCAGCAGCGTAGCCGGGGGTCCAAACGAGCAGTACTTC. It specifies CASSVAGGPNEQYF.

This clone was counted a few times. The CDR3 region has the DNA TGTGCCAGTAGTAAGGGACAAGGTGCCTACAATGAGCAGTTCTTC. It translates to CASSKGQGAYNEQFF. The gene calls are TRBV19 and TRBJ2-1, with a tentative D call TRBD1 (6 bases). This CDR3 region has 15 residues. CDR1 is LNHDA, CDR2 SQIVND, per germline (reference sequence). V lost 4 bases to trimming and J lost 2 bases, with 12 bases between them. Using reference TRBV19 and TRBJ2-1 for the parts outside the CDR3, the full variable domain is DGGITQSPKYLFRKEGQNVTLSCEQNLNHDAMYWYRQDPGQGLRLIYYSQIVNDFQKGDIAEGYSVSREKKESFPLTVTSAQKNPTAFYLCASSKGQGAYNEQFFGPGTRLTVL.

The chain combines TRBV5-6 with TRBJ1-2, with D possibly TRBD1 on 5 matching bases. Germline V gene sequence: CDR1 SGHDT, CDR2 YYEEEE. V was clipped by 4 bases and J by 4 bases, with 14 bases between them. The CDR3 is 14 residues long. This CDR3 is CASSTPRQFYGYTF. The CDR3 nucleotides read TGTGCCAGCAGCACTCCTAGACAGTTCTATGGCTACACCTTC.

This clone appeared a few times. The V gene is TRBV7-2, the J gene TRBJ2-5; D call uncertain. Per germline, CDR1 SGHTA and CDR2 FQGNSA. The CDR3 extends over 14 amino acids. The V gene lost 5 bases and the J gene lost 0 bases, with 10 bases spanning the gap. This CDR3 reads CASSQLQDQETQYF. CDR3 bases: TGTGCCAGCAGCCAACTGCAGGACCAAGAGACCCAGTACTTC.

This clone was counted a few times. The V and J genes are TRBV25-1 and TRBJ2-4, with a tentative D call TRBD2 (6 bases). The CDR3 covers 14 residues. Trimming stripped 4 bases from V and 8 bases from J, with 15 bases between. The germline V gene has CDR1 MGHDK and CDR2 SYGVNS. CDR3 nucleotide sequence: TGTGCCAGCAGTGCTCCGGGAGCGGCGGACATTCAGTACTTC. It encodes CASSAPGAADIQYF.

This clone has just a few counts. The chain couples TRBV9 to TRBJ2-5; 10 bases fit TRBD2. Trimming took 0 bases from V and 4 from J; bases not matched to a gene: 3. The CDR3 extends over 15 amino acids. Per the germline V gene, CDR1 is SGDLS and CDR2 is YYNGEE. The CDR3 nucleotides are TGTGCCAGCAGCGTAGCAGCGGGGGGGATAGAGACCCAGTACTTC. This gives the protein CASSVAAGGIETQYF.

V is TRBV28 and J is TRBJ1-1, with D possibly being TRBD1 (5 bases). CDR1 and CDR2 (germline): MDHEN, SYDVKM. Trimming stripped 10 bases from V and 5 bases from J, with 14 bases between. This CDR3 region has 12 residues. In DNA form, the CDR3 reads TGTGCCACCGAGTTATACAGGACTGAAGCTTTCTTT. Protein product: CATELYRTEAFF.